Sequencing of this T cell receptor (beta chain) was carried out in a study of cytomegalovirus exposure and HLA in healthy donors. Overall study findings and caveats: A likely sequencing artifact accounted for one observed cluster of highly shared sequence variants. Earlier findings revealed that most TCR beta V segments proved productive either about 90% or about 30% of the time.

With regard to this clone: Antigen specificity is unknown.

The CDR3 is 11 residues long. V gave up 9 bases and J gave up 9 bases; unmatched junction bases: 7. Germline values: CDR1 LNHNV, CDR2 YYDKDF (reference sequence). PCR employed 60 Vbeta and 13 Jbeta primers. Sequenced by immunoSEQ multiplex PCR; TCRdb stores in-frame clones only, minus some. Of 210,000 or so clones in the sample, over 65% were seen once. The receptor was derived from a middle-aged man in good health and CMV-seronegative. This rearrangement joins TRBV15 to TRBJ1-1; 7 bases are shared with TRBD1. The sample was PBMCs. CDR3 DNA: TGTGCCACAAGCCCGGGACAGAAAGCTTTCTTT. Translating gives CATSPGQKAFF.